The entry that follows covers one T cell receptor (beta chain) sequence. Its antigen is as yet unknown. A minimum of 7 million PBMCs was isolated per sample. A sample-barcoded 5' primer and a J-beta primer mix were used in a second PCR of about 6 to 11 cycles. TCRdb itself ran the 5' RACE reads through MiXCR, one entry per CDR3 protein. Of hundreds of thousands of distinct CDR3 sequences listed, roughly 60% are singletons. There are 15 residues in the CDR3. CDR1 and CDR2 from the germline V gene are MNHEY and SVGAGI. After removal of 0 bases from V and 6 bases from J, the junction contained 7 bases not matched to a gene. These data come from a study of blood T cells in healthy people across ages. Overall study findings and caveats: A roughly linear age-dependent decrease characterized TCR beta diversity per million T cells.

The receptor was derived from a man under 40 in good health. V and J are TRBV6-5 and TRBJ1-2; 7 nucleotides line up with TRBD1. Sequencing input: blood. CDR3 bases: TGTGCCAGCAGTTACTCTGGGACAGCCAATGATGGCTACACCTTC. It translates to CASSYSGTANDGYTF.